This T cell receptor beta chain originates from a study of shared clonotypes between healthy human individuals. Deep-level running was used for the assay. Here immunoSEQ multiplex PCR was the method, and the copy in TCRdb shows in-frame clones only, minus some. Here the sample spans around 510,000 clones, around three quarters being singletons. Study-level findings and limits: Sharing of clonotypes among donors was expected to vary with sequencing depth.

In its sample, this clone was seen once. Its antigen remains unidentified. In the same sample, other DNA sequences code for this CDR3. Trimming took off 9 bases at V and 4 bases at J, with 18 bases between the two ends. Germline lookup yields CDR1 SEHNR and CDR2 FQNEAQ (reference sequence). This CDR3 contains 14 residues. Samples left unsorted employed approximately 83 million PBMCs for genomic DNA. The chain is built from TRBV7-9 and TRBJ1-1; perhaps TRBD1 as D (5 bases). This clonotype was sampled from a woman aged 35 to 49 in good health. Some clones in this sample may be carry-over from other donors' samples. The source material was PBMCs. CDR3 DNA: TGTGCCAGTAGCCTAAACAGTGGGGGCACTGAAGCTTTCTTT. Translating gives CASSLNSGGTEAFF.